This note documents a single T cell receptor (beta chain) sequence. The sample belongs to a study of identical twins' blood T cells. Study-level background: About 50 million reads came from 12 libraries, six alpha, six beta.

With V trimmed by 1 base and J by 7 bases, 9 bases remained unmatched. Germline V gives CDR1 SEHNR, CDR2 FQNEAQ (reference sequence). The CDR3 extends over 15 amino acids. In the authors' workflow: Each donor had about 90,000 to nearly 550,000 clonotypes. MiXCR, run by TCRdb on the 5' RACE reads, gives a single entry per CDR3 protein. These V and J calls derive from TCRdb rather than the authors' analysis. The table has hundreds of thousands of distinct CDR3 sequences, roughly 31% seen once. The sample taken for sequencing was PBMCs. This chain joins TRBV7-9 and TRBJ1-2; TRBD1 agrees at 7 bases. The clonotype originates from a woman aged 18 to 55 in good health. The CDR3 spells CASSLGSGTVGGYTF. The CDR3, as DNA: TGTGCCAGCAGCTTAGGGTCCGGGACAGTGGGTGGCTACACCTTC.